This paragraph reports one T cell receptor beta chain. The antigen is not known. Germline CDR1 is ENHRY and CDR2 is SYGVKD. The CDR3 totals 16 residues. Trimming removed 1 base from V and 1 base from J, with 13 bases in between. The data were obtained in a study of T cells after yellow fever vaccination. Overall study: Preparation used SMART-Seq v4 Ultra Low Input for the low-cell-number fractions.

Study-wide results and caveats: Detected again after the booster were most primary-vaccination clones, at nearly 97% CD4 and about 90% CD8. Contamination by abundant bulk-population clonotypes could be present in FACS-sorted repertoires.

UMIs were added to TCR cDNA along with a universal primer site when it was made by 5'RACE template switching. Each CDR3 protein gets one entry after TCRdb re-called the 5' RACE reads with MiXCR. The table includes 400,000 or so distinct CDR3 sequences, approximately 18% detected once. The sequenced sample was PBMCs, obtained before the yellow fever booster vaccination. The chain uses TRBV10-3 and TRBJ2-5; a possible D gene is TRBD2 (5 bases). The TCR was taken from a man aged 18 to 29 who received the YFV17D yellow fever vaccine. Here the CDR3 DNA reads TGTGCCATCAGTGAGTTTTTGGCGGGCGCCCAAGAGACCCAGTACTTC. This encodes CAISEFLAGAQETQYF.